The 16 T cell receptor beta chains presented below share a single source sample, sequenced in a study of blood T cell repertoires in COVID-19. Clones were sequenced by immunoSEQ multiplex PCR, and TCRdb holds only the in-frame ones, with some missing. This sample has a few hundred thousand clones, with around 84% found just once. The sample consisted of PBMCs or T cells enriched from blood (not recorded which). The receptors come from a woman in her forties or fifties who had been exposed to COVID-19.

The chain employs TRBV19 and TRBJ1-1; D remains unclear. The CDR3 contains 14 residues. Per the germline V gene, CDR1 is LNHDA and CDR2 is SQIVND (reference sequence). Trimming shortened V by 3 bases and J by 4 bases, and 12 bases separated the two germline ends. The CDR3 DNA reads as TGTGCCAGTAGTATCCAATCTGCGGGCACTGAAGCTTTCTTT. Protein sequence: CASSIQSAGTEAFF.

The rearrangement uses TRBV28 and TRBJ1-3; tentative D call: TRBD1 (6 bases). CDR3 length: 15 residues. Germline V gene lookup returns CDR1 MDHEN and CDR2 SYDVKM. V gave up 3 bases and J gave up 4 bases, with 13 bases separating them. CDR3 nucleotides: TGTGCCAGCAGTTTTGGGGGGGCAGACGGAAACACCATATATTTT. Its translation: CASSFGGADGNTIYF. The full variable domain, in which reference TRBV28 and TRBJ1-3 provide the parts outside the CDR3, is DVKVTQSSRYLVKRTGEKVFLECVQDMDHENMFWYRQDPGLGLRLIYFSYDVKMKEKGDIPEGYSVSREKKERFSLILESASTNQTSMYLCASSFGGADGNTIYFGEGSWLTVV.

The gene calls are TRBV7-9 and TRBJ1-4, with 8 bases fitting TRBD1. This CDR3 region has 14 residues. The junction had 7 bases not matched to a gene; V was cut back by 5 bases and J by 8 bases. The germline V gene encodes CDR1 SEHNR and CDR2 FQNEAQ (reference sequence). CDR3 protein: CASSLGQDGEKLFF. CDR3 bases: TGTGCCAGCAGCCTGGGACAGGACGGGGAAAAACTGTTTTTT.

The CDR3 DNA reads TGTGCCAGTAAGGGACAGGGGAGCTCCTACGAGCAGTACTTC. Translated, it gives CASKGQGSSYEQYF. J is TRBJ2-7 and V is TRBV27, with 10 bases lining up with TRBD1. The length of the CDR3 is 14 residues. J lost 0 bases, V lost 9 bases, and 5 bases had no gene match. Germline V gene sequence: CDR1 MNHEY, CDR2 SMNVEV (reference sequence).

CDR3 loop: CASSQAPWAEGRGGYTF. The CDR3 coding sequence is TGCGCCAGCAGCCAAGCTCCCTGGGCCGAAGGACGGGGTGGCTACACCTTC. This chain joins TRBV4-1 and TRBJ1-2; D gene uncertain. V lost 1 base and J 7 bases, leaving 22 bases between the germline ends. The CDR3 length is 17 residues. Germline V gives CDR1 MGHRA, CDR2 YSYEKL.

The chain links TRBV10-1 to TRBJ1-1; unclear D gene. The CDR3 consists of 13 residues. Per germline, CDR1 WNHNN and CDR2 SYGVQD (reference sequence). V was cut by 2 bases and J by 9 bases, with 13 bases left in between. The DNA for the CDR3 is TGCGCCAGCAGTGAGATGAGCGAGGGAAAAGCTTTCTTT. It is translated as CASSEMSEGKAFF.

The gene calls are TRBV30 and TRBJ1-1, with a possible D match to TRBD1 (6 bases). The V and J ends lost 4 bases and 1 base respectively, with 10 bases between them. This CDR3 has 13 residues. Germline-derived CDR1 and CDR2 are GTSNPN and SVGIG (reference sequence). The CDR3 loop reads CAWTLRGNTEAFF. The CDR3 region has the DNA TGTGCCTGGACCCTCAGGGGGAACACTGAAGCTTTCTTT.

DNA for the CDR3: TGTGCCAGCAGTAGACAGGGGACGAACACTGAAGCTTTCTTT. As protein: CASSRQGTNTEAFF. The chain joins TRBV6-5 to TRBJ1-1, with 8 positions matching TRBD1. J gave up 1 base and V 5 bases, and 3 bases lay outside the gene matches. Germline CDR1 reads MNHEY; CDR2 reads SVGAGI. This CDR3 is 14 amino acids long.

The chain links TRBV5-1 to TRBJ1-2; 8 bases line up with TRBD1. The CDR3 covers 14 residues. Germline V lookup: CDR1 SGHRS, CDR2 YFSETQ. Unmatched junction bases numbered 4, after V lost 4 bases and J lost 2 bases. The CDR3 here is CASSRDRPNYGYTF. The DNA of the CDR3 is TGCGCCAGCAGCCGGGACAGGCCGAACTATGGCTACACCTTC.

The J gene is TRBJ2-5, the V gene TRBV2; D might be TRBD2 (6 bases). With 3 bases removed from V and 3 bases from J, the gap between germline ends came to 8 bases. The CDR3 has 13 amino acids. Germline CDR1 and CDR2: SNHLY and FYNNEI. CDR3 sequence: CASSDGGEETQYF. The CDR3 nucleotides are TGTGCCAGCAGTGATGGCGGGGAAGAGACCCAGTACTTC.

CDR3 DNA: TGCGCCAGCCGCCGCCCGGAGGCCTCCTACGAGCAGTACTTC. Encoded protein: CASRRPEASYEQYF. J is TRBJ2-7 and V is TRBV5-1; perhaps TRBD2 as D (5 bases). Germline CDR1 and CDR2: SGHRS and YFSETQ. Trimming cost V 7 bases and J 0 bases, with 14 bases left between them. This CDR3 spans 14 amino acids.

This rearrangement joins TRBV12-3 or TRBV12-4 to TRBJ1-2; D is uncertain. Trimming shortened V by 3 bases and J by 4 bases, and 9 bases separated the two germline ends. The CDR3 totals 13 residues. CDR3 sequence (DNA): TGTGCCAGCAGTTTCGCAGGCTTCTATGGCTACACCTTC. Amino acids: CASSFAGFYGYTF.

The V gene is TRBV7-7, the J gene TRBJ1-4; D gene uncertain. The CDR3 extends over 15 amino acids. V shed 5 bases and J shed 7 bases, with 17 bases lying between them. Germline-derived CDR1 and CDR2 are SSHAT and FNYEAQ (reference sequence). The CDR3 spells CASSPDIGPGEKLFF. CDR3 in DNA: TGTGCCAGCAGCCCCGACATCGGCCCAGGTGAAAAACTGTTTTTT.

This sequence joins TRBV18 and TRBJ1-5; possible D gene TRBD1, 5 bases. V was pared by 6 bases and J by 7 bases, with 16 bases between. Germline lookup yields CDR1 KGHSH and CDR2 LQKENI. This CDR3 contains 14 residues. CDR3 amino acids: CASSATSGNQPQHF. The CDR3, as DNA: TGTGCCAGCTCCGCAACCTCAGGGAACCAGCCCCAGCATTTT. The full variable domain, with the rest looked up from reference TRBV18 and TRBJ1-5, is NAGVMQNPRHLVRRRGQEARLRCSPMKGHSHVYWYRQLPEEGLKFMVYLQKENIIDESGMPKERFSAEFPKEGPSILRIQQVVRGDSAAYFCASSATSGNQPQHFGDGTRLSIL.

This clone came up once. The chain combines TRBV18 with TRBJ2-3, with 8 bases identical to TRBD2. Germline lookup yields CDR1 KGHSH and CDR2 LQKENI. V gave up 2 bases and J gave up 8 bases; unmatched junction bases: 6. The CDR3 runs to 14 residues. The CDR3 DNA follows: TGTGCCAGCTCACCAGGTAGCGGGGTGGCTACGCAGTATTTT. It translates to CASSPGSGVATQYF.

This sequence joins TRBV7-9 and TRBJ1-3; D unclear. CDR3 size: 12 residues. Germline V gene lookup returns CDR1 SEHNR and CDR2 FQNEAQ (reference sequence). Trimming left V 8 bases short and J 0 bases short, with 5 bases between. The CDR3 DNA sequence: TGTGCCAGCCCCTCCTCTGGAAACACCATATATTTT. Its translation is CASPSSGNTIYF. Using reference TRBV7-9 and TRBJ1-3 for the parts outside the CDR3, the full variable domain is DTGVSQNPRHKITKRGQNVTFRCDPISEHNRLYWYRQTLGQGPEFLTYFQNEAQLEKSRLLSDRFSAERPKGSFSTLEIQRTEQGDSAMYLCASPSSGNTIYFGEGSWLTVV.